This T cell receptor (beta chain) is from a study of blood T cells in healthy people across ages. Study-wide findings and caveats: Strongly correlated with naive T cell percentage was TCR beta diversity. Naive CD4+ cells and diversity were both higher in long-lived donors than in aged donors.

It was with a sample-barcoded 5' primer and a J-beta primer mix that a second PCR of about 7 to 12 cycles was run. Carrying 12 random nucleotides, a template-switch adaptor labeled each individual cDNA molecule. TCRdb itself ran the 5' RACE reads through MiXCR, one entry per CDR3 protein. The sample includes about 1.6 million distinct CDR3 sequences, 30% to 35% of them seen just once. The J segment lost 1 base and the V segment lost 3 bases, leaving 3 bases of the junction unmatched. CDR3 size: 15 residues. With respect to this clonotype: The antigen is not known.

This chain uses TRBV12-3 or TRBV12-4 with TRBJ2-7; 10 bases are a match to TRBD2. The sequence was obtained from a woman aged 30 to 39 in good health. Sequenced material: blood. This CDR3 reads CASSFASGGSYEQYF. CDR3 bases: TGTGCCAGCAGTTTCGCTAGCGGGGGATCCTACGAGCAGTACTTC.